Listed below are T cell receptor beta chains from one sample, sequenced in a study of control samples from healthy donors and cancer patients. TCRdb keeps only in-frame clones here, not all; method: immunoSEQ multiplex PCR. The sample contains under 300,000 clones, around 79% of which appear only once. Material: PBMCs. The receptors derive from a woman aged 60 to 75 with lung cancer. CDR3s include the opening cysteine and the closing phenylalanine or tryptophan. A D gene is named only where the DNA matches it firmly. Size is omitted from some rows. Given values are once, few, many or a class for expanded clones.

clone_size | j_call | d_call | v_call | cdr3_nt | cdr3_aa
once | TRBJ1-2 | NA | TRBV3-1/TRBV3-2 | TGTGCCAGCAGCCAAGACCCCGCCGGGGAGGGTGGGTATGGCTACACCTTC | CASSQDPAGEGGYGYTF
NA | TRBJ1-1 | TRBD1 | TRBV5-4 | TGTGCCAGCAACTCCAAAGGGACAGGGGAAAGGTTGTTCACTGAAGCTTTCTTT | CASNSKGTGERLFTEAFF
NA | TRBJ2-6 | NA | TRBV15 | TGTGCCACCAGCAGAAGAACCGGGACCTCTGGGGCCAACGTCCTGACTTTC | CATSRRTGTSGANVLTF
once | TRBJ1-1 | NA | TRBV11-2 | TGTGCCAGCAGCTTAAGTCAGCTGAGGAACACTGAAGCTTTCTTT | CASSLSQLRNTEAFF
NA | TRBJ2-5 | NA | TRBV4-1 | TGCGCCAGCAGCCAAGATAGGGAAGAGACCCAGTACTTC | CASSQDREETQYF
few | TRBJ1-1 | NA | TRBV28 | TGTGCCAGCAGTTTAGCAGCCCCGAACACTGAAGCTTTCTTT | CASSLAAPNTEAFF
few | TRBJ1-1 | TRBD1 | TRBV7-9 | TGTGCCAGCAGCTCACAGGGGACGAACACTGAAGCTTTCTTT | CASSSQGTNTEAFF
NA | TRBJ1-4 | TRBD1 | TRBV6-6 | TGTGCCAGCAGTTGGACAGGAGCCTATAATGAAAAACTGTTTTTT | CASSWTGAYNEKLFF
NA | TRBJ1-2 | NA | TRBV19 | TGTGCCAGTGAGGCCGGAGTTAACTATGGCTACACCTTC | CASEAGVNYGYTF
NA | TRBJ1-1 | NA | TRBV29-1 | TGCAGCGTTTCAGAGCTGAACACTGAAGCTTTCTTT | CSVSELNTEAFF
NA | TRBJ2-5 | NA | TRBV19 | TGTGCCAGTAGCCCGGGCAGGGGACAAGAGACCCAGTACTTC | CASSPGRGQETQYF
NA | TRBJ1-1 | NA | TRBV21-1 | TGTGCCAGCAGCCCTCCACCGCCAGGGCCGATGAACACTGAAGCTTTCTTT | CASSPPPPGPMNTEAFF
NA | TRBJ1-6 | TRBD1 | TRBV28 | TGTGCCAGCAGTTTACTGCAGGGGGTTTATTCACCCCTCCACTTT | CASSLLQGVYSPLHF
NA | TRBJ2-1 | TRBD2 | TRBV6-2/TRBV6-3 | TGTGCCAGCAGTCTCCAGGGACTAGACTACAATGAGCAGTTCTTC | CASSLQGLDYNEQFF
NA | TRBJ2-1 | TRBD2 | TRBV19 | TGTGCCAGTAGTATAACCCAACTAGCGGGAGGGGATAAGCTGTTCTTC | CASSITQLAGGDKLFF
NA | TRBJ1-2 | NA | TRBV19 | TGTGCCAGTAGTATCAACAGGGAGGGATATGGCTACACCTTC | CASSINREGYGYTF
NA | TRBJ1-2 | TRBD1 | TRBV3-1/TRBV3-2 | TGTGCCAGCAGCCCTCGAGACAGGGGGCATGGCTACACCTTC | CASSPRDRGHGYTF
NA | TRBJ2-2 | TRBD1 | TRBV5-8 | TGTGCCAGCAGCTGGGGACAGGCCGCGAACACCGGGGAGCTGTTTTTT | CASSWGQAANTGELFF
few | TRBJ1-5 | NA | TRBV28 | TGTGCCTCTAGGGTTGGGGGCAATCAGCCCCAGCATTTT | CASRVGGNQPQHF
NA | TRBJ1-1 | NA | TRBV6-5 | TGTGCCAGCAGGGAGGGGGTCCGAATGAACACTGAAGCTTTCTTT | CASREGVRMNTEAFF
NA | TRBJ1-3 | TRBD1 | TRBV7-2 | TGTGCCAGCAGCTTTCAGGGGGCGATTGGAAACACCATATATTTT | CASSFQGAIGNTIYF
NA | TRBJ2-3 | TRBD1 | TRBV5-4 | TGTGCCAGCAGCTCCCTCGGGGGACAGGGATACGCAGATACGCAGTATTTT | CASSSLGGQGYADTQYF
NA | TRBJ1-1 | NA | TRBV5-1 | TGCGCCAGCAGCTTGACCCCAGGTTTTCTGAACACTGAAGCTTTCTTT | CASSLTPGFLNTEAFF
NA | TRBJ1-1 | NA | TRBV4-2 | TGTGCCAGCAGCCTGGCCTTGAACACTGAAGCTTTCTTT | CASSLALNTEAFF
once | TRBJ1-3 | NA | TRBV7-9 | TGTGCCAGCAGCTTAGCGGGCGGGGGTGCTGGAAACACCATATATTTT | CASSLAGGGAGNTIYF
NA | TRBJ1-4 | TRBD1 | TRBV28 | TGTGCCAGCATCCAGGGGGGGACCACTAATGAAAAACTGTTTTTT | CASIQGGTTNEKLFF
NA | TRBJ1-1 | NA | TRBV11-2 | TGTGCCAGCGGTCAGGCTGAGAAGACTGAAGCTTTCTTT | CASGQAEKTEAFF
NA | TRBJ2-2 | NA | TRBV11-3 | TGTGCCAGCAGCCGAGGGACCGGGGAGCTGTTTTTT | CASSRGTGELFF
NA | TRBJ1-2 | NA | TRBV7-2 | TGTGCCAGCAGCCTAACCTATTCGAACTATGGCTACACCTTC | CASSLTYSNYGYTF
NA | TRBJ2-5 | NA | TRBV5-6 | TGTGCCAGCAGCCCGCGGAGAGCGTTCCAAGAGACCCAGTACTTC | CASSPRRAFQETQYF
many | TRBJ2-7 | NA | TRBV3-1/TRBV3-2 | TGTGCCAGCAGCCACGGGGCAAACTACGAGCAGTACTTC | CASSHGANYEQYF
NA | TRBJ2-1 | TRBD1 | TRBV19 | TGTGCCAGTAGTATAGAAGACAGGGGGCAAAATGAGCAGTTCTTC | CASSIEDRGQNEQFF
NA | TRBJ2-3 | TRBD2 | TRBV10-1 | TGCGCCAGCTCCACTAGCGGGAGGGCGTCAGATACGCAGTATTTT | CASSTSGRASDTQYF
NA | TRBJ2-2 | NA | TRBV12-5 | TGTGCTAGTGCTCGGGACTGGCGCCGGGGAGCTGTTTTT | CASARDWRRGAVF
NA | TRBJ2-1 | NA | TRBV27 | TGTGCCAGCAGTTTAGGCCAGGGGCCCTACAATGAGCAGTTCTTC | CASSLGQGPYNEQFF
NA | TRBJ1-5 | NA | TRBV7-2 | TGTGCCAGCAGCTTTACGATCAATCAGCCCCAGCATTTT | CASSFTINQPQHF
NA | TRBJ1-2 | NA | TRBV6-5 | TGTGCCAGCAGTTCCTCAGTTGGCTACACCTTC | CASSSSVGYTF
NA | TRBJ1-1 | TRBD1 | TRBV6-5 | TGTGCCAGCAGTTACCAGACAGGGGTGAACACTGAAGCTTTCTTT | CASSYQTGVNTEAFF
NA | TRBJ2-3 | NA | TRBV10-3 | TGTGCCATCAGTACCGACGGGGTCAGCACAGATACGCAGTATTTT | CAISTDGVSTDTQYF
NA | TRBJ2-7 | NA | TRBV5-1 | TGCGCCAGCAGGTACAGGGGAGGTTCCTACGAGCAGTACTTC | CASRYRGGSYEQYF
NA | TRBJ2-3 | TRBD2 | TRBV14 | TGTGCCAGCAGCCAGAGGACTAGCGGGAGGTACACAGATACGCAGTATTTT | CASSQRTSGRYTDTQYF
NA | TRBJ1-2 | NA | TRBV5-8 | TGTGCCAGCAGCCTCGGGACGGACTATGGCTACACCTTC | CASSLGTDYGYTF
NA | TRBJ2-2 | NA | TRBV12-5 | TGTGCTAGTGGTTTCCTGACAGATACCCGGAACACCGGGGAGCTGTTTTTT | CASGFLTDTRNTGELFF
NA | TRBJ1-2 | NA | TRBV6-5 | TGTGCCAGCAGGAGAGGGGGGGAGTATGGCTACACCTTC | CASRRGGEYGYTF
many | TRBJ2-7 | NA | TRBV28 | TGTGCCAGCAGTTTGGGTGCAGCCACCTACGAGCAGTACTTC | CASSLGAATYEQYF
NA | TRBJ1-6 | NA | TRBV6-5 | TGTGCCAGCAGCCAGAGCCAGAAAGTAAATTCACCCCTCCACTTT | CASSQSQKVNSPLHF